These 27 T cell receptor beta chains share one sample of origin, sequenced in a study of glioma-infiltrating T cells. Using RNA template, CDR3s of TCR alpha and beta were amplified with iRepertoire arm-PCR. TCRdb re-called the multiplex PCR reads with MiXCR, one entry per CDR3 protein. The data show some 6,200 distinct CDR3 sequences, more than 25% seen once. The sequenced sample was glioma tissue, nonneoplastic brain tissue, or PBMCs (not recorded which). The receptors were gathered from a human donor with low-grade glioma or glioblastoma, undergoing nonglioma brain surgery, or in good health (not recorded which).

This clonotype has a count of ten or more. V usage is TRBV30 and J usage is TRBJ2-2, with 13 positions matching TRBD2. Germline V gene sequence: CDR1 GTSNPN, CDR2 SVGIG (reference sequence). V shed 2 bases and J 7 bases; nucleotides not matched to a gene: 16. This CDR3 is built from 19 residues. This chain's CDR3 is CAWSPTKTLAGGWHGELFF. DNA for the CDR3: TGTGCCTGGAGTCCCACCAAAACACTAGCGGGAGGGTGGCACGGGGAGCTGTTTTTT. Variable domain in full (rest from reference TRBV30 and TRBJ2-2): SQTIHQWPATLVQPVGSPLSLECTVEGTSNPNLYWYRQAAGRGLQLLFYSVGIGQISSEVPQNLSASRPQDRQFILSSKKLLLSDSGFYLCAWSPTKTLAGGWHGELFFGEGSRLTVL.

By share of the sample, this clonotype is large. This chain uses TRBV25-1 with TRBJ1-5; 8 positions agree with TRBD1. Germline V lookup: CDR1 MGHDK, CDR2 SYGVNS. V lost 3 bases and J lost 3; bases outside the gene matches: 1. CDR3 length: 14 residues. This CDR3 reads CASSEDRANQPQHF. In DNA, the CDR3 is TGTGCCAGCAGTGAGGACAGGGCCAATCAGCCCCAGCATTTT.

With regard to this clonotype: In this CDR3 the conserved last residue, phenylalanine or tryptophan, is missing, so a read error is likely. No DNA is shown, since the ends of the CDR3 on it are uncertain; the CDR3 is the one TCRdb lists. The rearrangement links TRBV6-6 to TRBJ2-7; TRBD2 is the table's D call, not checked against the DNA. The CDR3 has 18 amino acids, counting both end residues. CDR1 and CDR2 from the germline V gene are MNHNY and SVGAGI (reference sequence). The CDR3 is CASSSPTWTSGRNYEQDG.

The rearrangement uses TRBV6-2 or TRBV6-3 and TRBJ2-3; D uncertain. Trimming stripped 11 bases from V and 4 bases from J, with 22 bases between. The V gene's germline CDR1 is MNHEY and CDR2 SVGEGT. The CDR3 sequence is 15 residues long. The CDR3 DNA sequence: TGTGCCCTGAGTTATCCCTCTGGAGCCTCAGATACGCAGTATTTT. Its translation is CALSYPSGASDTQYF.

This clonotype was detected many times. The chain employs TRBV7-2 and TRBJ2-7; possibly TRBD2 for D (5 bases). Germline values: CDR1 SGHTA, CDR2 FQGNSA. The CDR3 totals 14 residues. The ends were cut back, 1 base at V and 8 bases at J, with 15 bases in the middle. CDR3 sequence (DNA): TGTGCCAGCAGCTTAGGGAGCCTCCCGGGAAAGCAGTACTTC. Its protein is CASSLGSLPGKQYF.

The chain carries TRBV28 and TRBJ2-3, with 8 nucleotides matching TRBD2. The germline CDR1 and CDR2 sequences are MDHEN and SYDVKM. The length of the CDR3 is 18 residues. V lost 7 bases, J lost 0 bases, and 15 bases stayed unmatched. The chain's CDR3 is CASNEAGVVGPSTDTQYF. CDR3 bases: TGTGCCAGCAACGAAGCGGGAGTCGTGGGCCCTAGCACAGATACGCAGTATTTT.

This clonotype is labeled medium-sized. The CDR3 region has the DNA TGTGCCAGCAGTTTCGTCGTCGGGGACATAGACACCGGGGAGCTGTTTTTT. Translation gives CASSFVVGDIDTGELFF. The rearrangement joins TRBV28 to TRBJ2-2, with TRBD1 as a possible D gene (6 bases). The CDR3 is made up of 17 amino acids. Germline V lookup: CDR1 MDHEN, CDR2 SYDVKM. Trimming cost V 3 bases and J 3 bases, with 17 bases left between them.

This clonotype is medium-sized by share. The rearrangement joins TRBV18 to TRBJ1-5, with D maybe TRBD1 (6 bases). The V end was cut by 6 bases, the J end by 3 bases, with 12 bases between. The germline CDR1 and CDR2 sequences are KGHSH and LQKENI. The CDR3 covers 14 residues. The CDR3 reads CASSRDISNQPQHF. DNA for the CDR3: TGTGCCAGCTCCCGGGACATCTCCAATCAGCCCCAGCATTTT.

This clonotype showed up many times. This chain joins TRBV19 and TRBJ1-5; 8 bases match TRBD1. The CDR3 sequence is 16 residues long. CDR1 and CDR2 from the germline V gene are LNHDA and SQIVND (reference sequence). The junction had 7 bases not matched to a gene; V was cut back by 5 bases and J by 1 base. CDR3 sequence: CASSPRTGFSNQPQHF. CDR3 sequence (DNA): TGTGCCAGTAGTCCGCGGACAGGGTTCAGCAATCAGCCCCAGCATTTT.

This clonotype was counted at least ten times. The J gene is TRBJ2-2, the V gene TRBV6-4; D not certain. V shed 0 bases and J shed 4 bases, with 9 bases lying between them. Germline V gene lookup returns CDR1 MRHNA and CDR2 SNTAGT. The CDR3 extends over 15 amino acids. CDR3 DNA: TGTGCCAGCAGTGACTCGAGTCTGGGCACCGGGGAGCTGTTTTTT. It specifies CASSDSSLGTGELFF.

This clonotype was detected ten times or more. V is TRBV2 and J is TRBJ2-5; D may be TRBD1 (5 bases). Trimming stripped 6 bases from V and 0 bases from J, with 11 bases between. The length of the CDR3 is 14 residues. Germline assignment: CDR1 SNHLY and CDR2 FYNNEI. The CDR3 nucleotides read TGTGCCAGCAGCCAAGACAGCTACCAAGAGACCCAGTACTTC. Translation gives CASSQDSYQETQYF.

On this clonotype itself: The junction and the germline gene differ at one end; a read error may be behind it. The gene calls are TRBV19 and TRBJ1-1; the D is unclear. The CDR3 has 12 amino acids. CDR1 is LNHDA, CDR2 SQIVND, per germline (reference sequence). CDR3: CDSTSDGETAFF. The CDR3 nucleotides are TGTGACAGTACCTCAGACGGAGAGACAGCTTTCTTT. The full variable domain, rest sourced from reference TRBV19 and TRBJ1-1, is DGGITQSPKYLFRKEGQNVTLSCEQNLNHDAMYWYRQDPGQGLRLIYYSQIVNDFQKGDIAEGYSVSREKKESFPLTVTSAQKNPTAFYLCDSTSDGETAFFGQGTRLTVV.

The CDR3 protein is CASSVSPMTGTSGLNEQFF. In DNA form, the CDR3 reads TGTGCCAGCAGCGTATCTCCGATGACCGGGACTAGCGGCCTAAATGAGCAGTTCTTC. J is TRBJ2-1 and V is TRBV9, with 11 positions matching TRBD2. Unmatched junction bases numbered 16, after V lost 1 base and J lost 7 bases. The CDR3 length is 19 residues. Germline values: CDR1 SGDLS, CDR2 YYNGEE.

This clonotype is deemed medium-sized. The rearrangement joins TRBV7-3 to TRBJ1-1; D is unclear. V was trimmed by 2 bases and J by 0 bases, leaving 4 bases between them. The germline CDR1 and CDR2 sequences are SGHTA and FQGTGA. This CDR3 comprises 13 residues. CDR3 sequence reads: CASSLSLNTEAFF. For the CDR3, the DNA is TGTGCCAGCAGCTTATCTCTGAACACTGAAGCTTTCTTT.

This clonotype occurred many times. This chain links TRBV19 with TRBJ1-2; D remains ambiguous. The V gene lost 8 bases and the J gene lost 8 bases, with 12 bases spanning the gap. The CDR3 is 11 amino acids. Germline V gene lookup returns CDR1 LNHDA and CDR2 SQIVND (reference sequence). The CDR3: CASGTAGGYTF. DNA for the CDR3: TGTGCCAGTGGAACGGCGGGGGGCTACACCTTC.

The CDR3 loop reads CASSEEGNAGNEQFF. The CDR3 region has the DNA TGTGCCAGCAGTGAAGAAGGGAACGCGGGGAATGAGCAGTTCTTC. The rearrangement joins TRBV2 to TRBJ2-1; possible D gene TRBD2, 6 bases. V lost 1 base and J lost 7, with 14 bases in between. Germline V CDR1 and CDR2: SNHLY, FYNNEI. CDR3 length: 15 amino acids.

This clonotype was found many times. The chain carries TRBV7-2 and TRBJ2-5; tentative D call: TRBD2 (6 bases). This CDR3 comprises 14 residues. The V gene's germline CDR1 is SGHTA and CDR2 FQGNSA. V was pared by 1 base and J by 4 bases, with 10 bases between. CDR3: CASSLVRERETQYF. Here the CDR3 DNA reads TGTGCCAGCAGCTTAGTGCGGGAAAGAGAGACCCAGTACTTC.

The gene calls are TRBV11-1 and TRBJ2-1; 9 positions match TRBD2. This CDR3 spans 13 amino acids. J lost 9 bases, V lost 6 bases, and 6 bases had no gene match. CDR1 is SGHAT and CDR2 is FQDESV in the germline V gene (reference sequence). This CDR3 is CASSVAGVSEQFF. CDR3 DNA: TGTGCCAGCAGTGTAGCGGGAGTGAGTGAGCAGTTCTTC. Drawing the rest from reference TRBV11-1 and TRBJ2-1, the complete variable domain is EAEVAQSPRYKITEKSQAVAFWCDPISGHATLYWYRQILGQGPELLVQFQDESVVDDSQLPKDRFSAERLKGVDSTLKIQPAELGDSAMYLCASSVAGVSEQFFGPGTRLTVL.

This clonotype is medium-sized in the sample. The chain couples TRBV28 to TRBJ2-7, with a weak D call TRBD1 (5 bases). Trimming shortened V by 7 bases and J by 1 base, and 11 bases separated the two germline ends. CDR3 length: 13 amino acids. In germline, CDR1 is MDHEN, CDR2 SYDVKM. The CDR3: CASMRGQSYEQYF. The DNA for the CDR3 is TGTGCCAGCATGAGAGGACAATCCTACGAGCAGTACTTC.

This clonotype appeared a few times. The chain uses TRBV20-1 and TRBJ2-7; the match to TRBD1 covers 11 bases. The CDR3 has 13 amino acids. CDR1 is DFQATT and CDR2 is SNEGSKA in the germline V gene (reference sequence). V dropped 5 bases and J dropped 7; count of bases not matched to a gene: 7. CDR3 sequence: CSAQRGQGGEQYF. CDR3 DNA: TGCAGTGCTCAACGGGGACAGGGGGGGGAGCAGTACTTC.

This clonotype was seen ten or more times. The chain links TRBV4-2 to TRBJ1-1; D call uncertain. The germline V and J ends were trimmed by 1 base and 0 bases, with 6 bases remaining between them. The germline V gene encodes CDR1 LGHNA and CDR2 YNFKEQ. This CDR3 has 14 amino acids. CDR3 in DNA: TGTGCCAGCAGCCAAGCTCGTATGAACACTGAAGCTTTCTTT. Protein sequence: CASSQARMNTEAFF.

This clonotype was observed many times. This chain connects TRBV7-3 to TRBJ1-2; D gene unclear. This CDR3 has 12 residues. Germline CDR1 SGHTA, CDR2 FQGTGA. V was shortened by 8 bases and J by 3 bases, with 10 bases between the two germline ends. The CDR3 sequence is CASGETDYGYTF. The CDR3 nucleotides read TGTGCCAGCGGGGAGACGGACTATGGCTACACCTTC.

This clonotype was counted many times. The chain combines TRBV7-9 with TRBJ2-7; D possibly uses TRBD1 or TRBD2 (5 bases each). Per germline, CDR1 SEHNR and CDR2 FQNEAQ (reference sequence). V shed 1 base and J shed 0 bases, with 10 bases lying between them. The CDR3 runs 15 residues. The CDR3 sequence is CASSLGWGPSYEQYF. In nucleotides, the CDR3 is TGTGCCAGCAGCTTAGGGTGGGGACCCTCCTACGAGCAGTACTTC.

This clonotype qualifies as medium-sized (0.01 to 0.1%). The chain is built from TRBV27 and TRBJ2-1; possible D gene TRBD2, 6 bases. This CDR3 region has 16 residues. Germline CDR1 MNHEY, CDR2 SMNVEV (reference sequence). V was cut by 5 bases and J by 4 bases, with 18 bases left in between. In DNA form, the CDR3 reads TGTGCCAGCAGTCGTCCCGGGAGTATAAGGTACAATGAGCAGTTCTTC. Amino acid sequence: CASSRPGSIRYNEQFF.

The chain has TRBV6-2 or TRBV6-3 and TRBJ2-5, with TRBD2 as a possible D gene (6 bases). Trimming left V 2 bases short and J 2 bases short, with 12 bases between. This CDR3 has 15 amino acids. Germline CDR1 reads MNHEY; CDR2 reads SVGEGT. CDR3 region: CASSYTTGTQETQYF. The CDR3 DNA reads as TGTGCCAGCAGTTACACAACCGGGACTCAAGAGACCCAGTACTTC.

With respect to this clonotype: One end of the junction is discordant with germline, which a read error may explain. The chain combines TRBV6-7 with TRBJ2-7; unclear D gene. TRBV6-7 is an ORF; its function is uncertain. This CDR3 has 13 residues. CDR3 nucleotide sequence: TGTTCCAGCCTTTATACGTATACCTACGAGCAGTACTTC. Protein product: CSSLYTYTYEQYF.

The sample holds many counts of this clonotype. The V call is TRBV7-8, the J call TRBJ2-1, with D tentatively TRBD2 (5 bases). The germline V gene encodes CDR1 SGHVS and CDR2 FQNEAQ. The CDR3 has 16 residues. The V end lost 1 base, the J end lost 1 base, and 11 bases lay between the germline ends. The CDR3 here is CASSLDTSGSYNEQFF. Written as DNA, the CDR3 is TGTGCCAGCAGCTTAGATACGAGCGGTTCCTACAATGAGCAGTTCTTC.